This T cell receptor beta chain comes out of a study of technical replicates of blood from several donors. Per germline, CDR1 LGHNA and CDR2 YNFKEQ. After removal of 0 bases from V and 3 bases from J, the junction contained 5 bases not matched to a gene. The CDR3 spans 16 residues. This table comes from immunoSEQ multiplex PCR, and its TCRdb copy is limited to in-frame clones, with some not included. Here the sample spans about 93,000 clones, about 96% being singletons. Sequenced sample: T cells isolated from PBMCs. The rearrangement joins TRBV4-2 to TRBJ2-7, with 10 nucleotides matching TRBD2. The origin of this receptor is a human donor in good health. CDR3: CASSQEGTSDFYEQYF. The CDR3 DNA follows: TGTGCCAGCAGCCAAGAAGGGACTAGCGACTTCTACGAGCAGTACTTC.